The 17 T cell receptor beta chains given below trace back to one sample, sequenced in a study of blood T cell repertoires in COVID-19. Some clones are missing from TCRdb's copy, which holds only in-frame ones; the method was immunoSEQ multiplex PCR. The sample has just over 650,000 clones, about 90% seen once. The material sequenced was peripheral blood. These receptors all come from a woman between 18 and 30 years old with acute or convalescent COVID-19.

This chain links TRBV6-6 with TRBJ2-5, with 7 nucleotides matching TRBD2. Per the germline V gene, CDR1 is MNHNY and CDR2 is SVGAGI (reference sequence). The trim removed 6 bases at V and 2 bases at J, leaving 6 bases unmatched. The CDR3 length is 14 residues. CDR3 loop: CASSPPGLQETQYF. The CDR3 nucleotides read TGTGCCAGCAGCCCCCCGGGACTACAAGAGACCCAGTACTTC.

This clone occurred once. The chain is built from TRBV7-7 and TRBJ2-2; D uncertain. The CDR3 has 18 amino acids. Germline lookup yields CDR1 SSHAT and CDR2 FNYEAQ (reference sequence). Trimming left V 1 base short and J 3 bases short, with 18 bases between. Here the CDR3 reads CASSLVASQGVDTGELFF. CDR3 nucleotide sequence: TGTGCCAGCAGCTTAGTGGCCTCACAAGGAGTGGACACCGGGGAGCTGTTTTTT.

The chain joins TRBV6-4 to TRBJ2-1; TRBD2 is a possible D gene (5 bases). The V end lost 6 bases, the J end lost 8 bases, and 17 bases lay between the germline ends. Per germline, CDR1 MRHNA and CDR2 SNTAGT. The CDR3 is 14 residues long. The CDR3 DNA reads TGTGCCAGCAGAGGAGGAGCCGATCCCCATGAGCAGTTCTTC. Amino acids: CASRGGADPHEQFF.

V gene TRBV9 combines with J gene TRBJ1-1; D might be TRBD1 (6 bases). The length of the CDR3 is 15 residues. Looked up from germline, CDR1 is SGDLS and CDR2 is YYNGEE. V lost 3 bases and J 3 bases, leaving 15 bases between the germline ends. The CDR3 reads CASSGRIGGDTEAFF. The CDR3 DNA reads TGTGCCAGCAGCGGGAGGATAGGGGGGGACACTGAAGCTTTCTTT.

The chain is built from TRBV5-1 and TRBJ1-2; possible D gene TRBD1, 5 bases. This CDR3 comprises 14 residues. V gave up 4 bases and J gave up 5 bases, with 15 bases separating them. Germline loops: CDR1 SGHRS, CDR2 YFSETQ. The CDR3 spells CASSPSGIWYGYTF. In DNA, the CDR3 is TGCGCCAGCAGCCCTTCAGGGATATGGTATGGCTACACCTTC.

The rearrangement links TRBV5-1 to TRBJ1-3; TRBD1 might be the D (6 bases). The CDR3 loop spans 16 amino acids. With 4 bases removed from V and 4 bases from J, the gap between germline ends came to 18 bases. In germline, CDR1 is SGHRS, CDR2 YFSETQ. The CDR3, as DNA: TGCGCCAGCAGCCCACCCCGGTCGGGGGGCGGAAACACCATATATTTT. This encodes CASSPPRSGGGNTIYF.

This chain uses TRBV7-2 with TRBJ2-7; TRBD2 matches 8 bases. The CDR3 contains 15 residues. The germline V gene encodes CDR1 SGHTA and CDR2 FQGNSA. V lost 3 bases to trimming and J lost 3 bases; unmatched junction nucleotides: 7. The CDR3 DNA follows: TGTGCCAGCAGCTTGTCTAGCGGGCCAGACTACGAGCAGTACTTC. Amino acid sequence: CASSLSSGPDYEQYF.

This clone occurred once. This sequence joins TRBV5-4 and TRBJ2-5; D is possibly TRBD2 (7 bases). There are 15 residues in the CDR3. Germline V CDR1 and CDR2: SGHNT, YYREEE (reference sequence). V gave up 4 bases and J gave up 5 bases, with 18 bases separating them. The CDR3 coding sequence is TGTGCCAGCAGCCCCCCGGGGGGCCCCCAGGAGACCCAGTACTTC. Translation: CASSPPGGPQETQYF.

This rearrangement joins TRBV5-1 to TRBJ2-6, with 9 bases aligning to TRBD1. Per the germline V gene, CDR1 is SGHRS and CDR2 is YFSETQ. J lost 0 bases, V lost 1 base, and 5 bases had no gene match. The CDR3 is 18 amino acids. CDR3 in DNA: TGCGCCAGCAGCTTGTGGACAGGGGCGCCCTCTGGGGCCAACGTCCTGACTTTC. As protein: CASSLWTGAPSGANVLTF.

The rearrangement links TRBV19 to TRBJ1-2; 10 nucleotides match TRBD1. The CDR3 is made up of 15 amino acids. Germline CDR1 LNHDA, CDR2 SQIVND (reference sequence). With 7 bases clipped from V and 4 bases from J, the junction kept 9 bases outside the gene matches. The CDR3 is CASTVRGQGGYGYTF. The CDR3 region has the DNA TGTGCCAGTACCGTAAGAGGACAGGGGGGCTATGGCTACACCTTC.

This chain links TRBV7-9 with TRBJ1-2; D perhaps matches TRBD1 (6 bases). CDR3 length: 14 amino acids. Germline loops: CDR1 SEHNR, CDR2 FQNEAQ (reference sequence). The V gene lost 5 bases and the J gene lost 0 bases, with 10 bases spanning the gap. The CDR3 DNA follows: TGTGCCAGCAGCCCTGGGACATCTAACTATGGCTACACCTTC. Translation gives CASSPGTSNYGYTF.

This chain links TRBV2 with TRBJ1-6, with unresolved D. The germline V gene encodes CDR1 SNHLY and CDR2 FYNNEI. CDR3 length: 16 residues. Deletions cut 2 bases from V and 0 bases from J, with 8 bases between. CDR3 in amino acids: CASSESLSSYNSPLHF. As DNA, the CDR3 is TGTGCCAGCAGTGAATCTTTGAGCTCCTATAATTCACCCCTCCACTTT.

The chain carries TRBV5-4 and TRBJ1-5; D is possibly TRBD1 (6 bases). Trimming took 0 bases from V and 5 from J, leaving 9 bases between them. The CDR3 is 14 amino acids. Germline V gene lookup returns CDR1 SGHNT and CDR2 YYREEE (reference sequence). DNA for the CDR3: TGTGCCAGCAGCTTGGAGGGGGGGCATCAGCCCCAGCATTTT. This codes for CASSLEGGHQPQHF.

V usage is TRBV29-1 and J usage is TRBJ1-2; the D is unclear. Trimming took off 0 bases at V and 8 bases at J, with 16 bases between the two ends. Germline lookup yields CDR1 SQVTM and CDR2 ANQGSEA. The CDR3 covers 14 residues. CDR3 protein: CSVEDRAEARGYTF. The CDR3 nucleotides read TGCAGCGTTGAAGATCGGGCGGAGGCTCGGGGCTACACCTTC.

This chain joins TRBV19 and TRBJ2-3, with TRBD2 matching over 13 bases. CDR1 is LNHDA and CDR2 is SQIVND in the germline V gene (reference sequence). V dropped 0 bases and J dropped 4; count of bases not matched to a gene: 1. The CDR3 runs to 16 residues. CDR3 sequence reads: CASSIDGTSGADTQYF. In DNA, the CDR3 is TGTGCCAGTAGTATAGATGGGACTAGCGGGGCAGATACGCAGTATTTT.

This chain's CDR3 is CAISEYLTGGMNTEAFF. The CDR3 coding sequence is TGTGCCATCAGTGAGTACTTGACAGGGGGAATGAACACTGAAGCTTTCTTT. This sequence joins TRBV10-3 and TRBJ1-1; 9 bases align to TRBD1. After removal of 1 base from V and 0 bases from J, the junction contained 6 bases not matched to a gene. The length of the CDR3 is 17 residues. Germline V lookup: CDR1 ENHRY, CDR2 SYGVKD.

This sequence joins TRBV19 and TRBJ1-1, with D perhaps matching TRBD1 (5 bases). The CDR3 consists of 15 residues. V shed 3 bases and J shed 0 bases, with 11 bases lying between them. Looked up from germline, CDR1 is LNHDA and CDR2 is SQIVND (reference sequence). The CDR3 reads CASSMGEGMNTEAFF. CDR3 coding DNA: TGTGCCAGTAGTATGGGGGAGGGGATGAACACTGAAGCTTTCTTT. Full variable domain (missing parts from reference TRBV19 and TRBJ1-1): DGGITQSPKYLFRKEGQNVTLSCEQNLNHDAMYWYRQDPGQGLRLIYYSQIVNDFQKGDIAEGYSVSREKKESFPLTVTSAQKNPTAFYLCASSMGEGMNTEAFFGQGTRLTVV.